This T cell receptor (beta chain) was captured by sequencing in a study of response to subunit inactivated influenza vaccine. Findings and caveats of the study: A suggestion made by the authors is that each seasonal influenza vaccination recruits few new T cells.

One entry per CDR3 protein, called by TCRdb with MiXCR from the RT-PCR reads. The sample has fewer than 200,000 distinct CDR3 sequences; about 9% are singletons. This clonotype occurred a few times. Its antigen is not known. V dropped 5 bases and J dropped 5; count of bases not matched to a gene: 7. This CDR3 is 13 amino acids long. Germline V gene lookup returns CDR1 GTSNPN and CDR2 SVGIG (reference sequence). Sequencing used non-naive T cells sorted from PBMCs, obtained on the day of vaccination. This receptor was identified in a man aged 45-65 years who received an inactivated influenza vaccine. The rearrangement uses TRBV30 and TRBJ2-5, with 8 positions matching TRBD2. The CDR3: CAWASGRGETQYF. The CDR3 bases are TGTGCCTGGGCCAGCGGGAGAGGGGAGACCCAGTACTTC.